The clone carrying this TCR beta chain appeared a few times. This record belongs to a study of blood T cell repertoires in COVID-19. Here immunoSEQ multiplex PCR was the method, and the copy in TCRdb shows in-frame clones only, minus some. The table has hundreds of thousands of clones, roughly four fifths seen once. CDR1 is SGDLS, CDR2 YYNGEE, per germline. This CDR3 has 15 amino acids. Germline trimming cut 3 bases from V and 0 bases from J; bases unmatched to any gene: 1. This receptor was taken from a middle-aged woman with active or convalescent COVID-19. V gene TRBV9 combines with J gene TRBJ1-3; TRBD1 matches at 9 bases. The specimen was peripheral blood. The CDR3 DNA sequence: TGTGCCAGCAGCGCGGACAGGGGCTCTGGAAACACCATATATTTT. It is translated as CASSADRGSGNTIYF.